The 8 T cell receptor beta chains below were found in one sample sequenced in a study of early stage breast cancer tumors. Generated by immunoSEQ multiplex PCR, the TCRdb table keeps only in-frame clones and is missing some. The sample shows some 7,800 clones, 60% to 80% of them seen only once. Source material: normal breast tissue next to the tumor. The receptors stem from a person in their sixties with breast cancer.

The chain joins TRBV28 to TRBJ1-2; the D is unclear. Deletions cut 1 base from V and 7 bases from J, with 10 bases between. CDR3 size: 13 residues. The germline V gene has CDR1 MDHEN and CDR2 SYDVKM. The CDR3 DNA reads TGTGCCAGCAGTTTATTTGAGGGTTCTGGCTACACCTTC. Protein product: CASSLFEGSGYTF.

This clone came up a few times. The chain links TRBV5-4 to TRBJ1-2; possible D gene TRBD1, 5 bases. The germline V gene encodes CDR1 SGHNT and CDR2 YYREEE (reference sequence). The CDR3 has 13 residues. V lost 4 bases and J 8 bases, leaving 15 bases between the germline ends. The CDR3 DNA follows: TGTGCCAGCAGCCGGGCGGAGGGACGGGGCTACACCTTC. This sequence encodes CASSRAEGRGYTF.

This chain links TRBV27 with TRBJ2-7, with no clear D. In germline, CDR1 is MNHEY, CDR2 SMNVEV (reference sequence). V was pared by 6 bases and J by 4 bases, with 16 bases between. This CDR3 is built from 14 residues. DNA for the CDR3: TGTGCCAGCAGCCTCACCCGAAACCTTTACGAGCAGTACTTC. It is translated as CASSLTRNLYEQYF.

The chain is built from TRBV4-1 and TRBJ2-1, with 7 bases lining up with TRBD1. The V gene's germline CDR1 is MGHRA and CDR2 YSYEKL. The junction had 9 bases not matched to a gene; V was cut back by 1 base and J by 3 bases. This CDR3 contains 17 residues. The CDR3 protein is CASSQGRRGGLYNEQFF. As DNA, the CDR3 is TGCGCCAGCAGCCAAGGGCGCAGAGGGGGCCTCTACAATGAGCAGTTCTTC.

This chain uses TRBV7-8 with TRBJ2-7, with 7 bases that match TRBD1. Trimming at V came to 6 bases and at J to 0 bases, leaving 2 bases not matched to a gene. CDR3 length: 13 residues. CDR1 and CDR2 (germline): SGHVS, FQNEAQ. CDR3 nucleotides: TGTGCCAGCAGGGCAGGGGGCTCCTACGAGCAGTACTTC. This gives the protein CASRAGGSYEQYF.

The chain employs TRBV7-9 and TRBJ1-1, with TRBD1 matching over 7 bases. Losses at the gene ends were 3 bases for V and 1 base for J; bases not matched to a gene: 5. The germline CDR1 and CDR2 sequences are SEHNR and FQNEAQ (reference sequence). The CDR3 contains 15 residues. CDR3 sequence: CASSLGQLANTEAFF. In nucleotides, the CDR3 is TGTGCCAGCAGCTTGGGACAGTTAGCGAACACTGAAGCTTTCTTT. Supplemented by reference TRBV7-9 and TRBJ1-1, the full variable domain reads DTGVSQNPRHKITKRGQNVTFRCDPISEHNRLYWYRQTLGQGPEFLTYFQNEAQLEKSRLLSDRFSAERPKGSFSTLEIQRTEQGDSAMYLCASSLGQLANTEAFFGQGTRLTVV.

The chain uses TRBV29-1 and TRBJ2-1, with 10 nucleotides matching TRBD2. Germline CDR1 is SQVTM and CDR2 is ANQGSEA. Trimming took 8 bases from V and 8 from J; bases not matched to a gene: 12. There are 14 residues in the CDR3. DNA for the CDR3: TGCAGCACGAGAACGGGACTAGCGAAGGATGAGCAGTTCTTC. It codes for CSTRTGLAKDEQFF.

The CDR3 nucleotides are TGTGCCAGCAGCTTAGCGAACACAGATACGCAGTATTTT. Translating it yields CASSLANTDTQYF. This chain uses TRBV7-8 with TRBJ2-3; unclear D gene. Germline V lookup: CDR1 SGHVS, CDR2 FQNEAQ. The CDR3 contains 13 residues. The germline V and J ends were trimmed by 0 bases and 2 bases, with 3 bases remaining between them.